These 11 T cell receptor beta chains share one sample of origin, sequenced in a study of molecular identifiers for immune sequencing clone quantification. TCRdb fed the PCR reads into MiXCR, producing one record per CDR3 protein. Among approximately 550,000 distinct CDR3 sequences, over 20% were seen once, and the ten largest hold more than 0.8%. The sample was naive CD8+ T cells from blood, with Jurkat cell RNA spiked in. Subset indicated: FACS-sorted CD8+CD4-CCR7+CD45RA+ naive T cells. These receptors all stem from a human donor in good health. Some libraries in this study had Jurkat cell RNA spiked in.

This clonotype showed up many times. The V call is TRBV27, the J call TRBJ2-6; D possibly corresponds to TRBD1 (6 bases). The germline CDR1 and CDR2 sequences are MNHEY and SMNVEV (reference sequence). V gave up 5 bases and J gave up 0 bases, with 11 bases separating them. The CDR3 has 16 amino acids. The CDR3 is CASSLTGSSGANVLTF. The CDR3 nucleotides read TGTGCCAGCAGTCTCACAGGGAGCTCTGGGGCCAACGTCCTGACTTTC.

For this clonotype: One end of the junction fails to match germline, which may point to a read error. The CDR3 DNA is TGTACCAGCAGCTTATACGGAAACGAGCAGTACTTC. Its protein product is CTSSLYGNEQYF. The V gene is TRBV11-2, the J gene TRBJ2-7; D not certain. The CDR3 totals 12 residues. Germline assignment: CDR1 SGHAT and CDR2 FQNNGV.

There are a few counts of this clonotype. The rearrangement links TRBV5-6 to TRBJ1-1; unclear D gene. The V and J ends lost 0 bases and 7 bases respectively, with 13 bases between them. Germline V gene lookup returns CDR1 SGHDT and CDR2 YYEEEE. CDR3 length equals 14 residues. The CDR3: CASSLAPDGSEAFF. Here the CDR3 DNA reads TGTGCCAGCAGCTTGGCCCCGGACGGGAGTGAAGCTTTCTTT.

The V call is TRBV25-1, the J call TRBJ1-1; the D is unclear. The V end was cut by 4 bases, the J end by 6 bases, with 15 bases between. Germline CDR1 and CDR2: MGHDK and SYGVNS. The CDR3 has 14 residues. The CDR3 protein is CASSVQQSSAEAFF. In nucleotides, the CDR3 is TGTGCCAGCAGTGTCCAGCAGAGTAGCGCTGAAGCTTTCTTT.

In this sample, this clonotype turned up many times. This chain connects TRBV20-1 to TRBJ2-5; D remains ambiguous. This CDR3 has 13 residues. Germline loops: CDR1 DFQATT, CDR2 SNEGSKA (reference sequence). The V end lost 1 base, the J end lost 2 bases, and 8 bases lay between the germline ends. The CDR3 loop reads CSARGAEQETQYF. The CDR3 bases are TGCAGTGCTAGAGGGGCAGAACAAGAGACCCAGTACTTC.

This clonotype was counted between two and nine times. J is TRBJ1-4 and V is TRBV12-3 or TRBV12-4; D unclear. The length of the CDR3 is 15 residues. V dropped 7 bases and J dropped 5 bases, with 17 bases sitting between them. CDR3: CASTYSGALNEKLFF. The CDR3 nucleotides read TGTGCCAGCACTTACTCGGGAGCCTTAAATGAAAAACTGTTTTTT.

At least ten counts were recorded for this clonotype. The CDR3 DNA reads TGTGCCAGCAGCCAAGTGCTTAACCGGGGGGATACTGAAGCTTTCTTT. Encoded protein: CASSQVLNRGDTEAFF. The chain is built from TRBV3-1 and TRBJ1-1, with D possibly matching TRBD1 (5 bases). The CDR3 loop spans 16 amino acids. Germline V gene data show CDR1 as LGHDT and CDR2 as YNNKEL (reference sequence). With 1 base removed from V and 5 bases from J, the gap between germline ends came to 17 bases.

The chain carries TRBV28 and TRBJ2-3, with D hard to call. The CDR3 spans 16 residues. Trimming removed 3 bases from V and 6 bases from J, with 19 bases in between. Germline V gene sequence: CDR1 MDHEN, CDR2 SYDVKM. CDR3 bases: TGTGCCAGCAGTTTGGGGTTTAATCCCCCCACCGATACGCAGTATTTT. Encoded protein: CASSLGFNPPTDTQYF.

This clonotype was seen ten or more times. V is TRBV7-8 and J is TRBJ2-3, with 10 bases aligning to TRBD2. The V gene's germline CDR1 is SGHVS and CDR2 FQNEAQ. V lost 6 bases and J lost 4; bases outside the gene matches: 10. CDR3 size: 16 residues. CDR3 DNA: TGTGCCAGCAGTCTAGAGAGCGGGGGGGCCGCAGATACGCAGTATTTT. Translating it yields CASSLESGGAADTQYF.

Points on this clonotype: A much larger clonotype is one base distant, so this may be a read error. The chain uses TRBV5-3 and TRBJ1-4; D is unclear. TRBV5-3 is filed as an ORF, its function uncertain. The CDR3 contains 16 residues. CDR3 bases: TGTGCCAGCAGCTGGGCGGATACAGCCCCTAATGAAAAACTGTTTTTT. Its translation is CASSWADTAPNEKLFF.

There are a few counts of this clonotype. This chain connects TRBV4-3 to TRBJ2-7; TRBD2 aligns across 10 bases. J was trimmed by 6 bases and V by 1 base; bases with no gene match: 6. CDR3 length: 15 amino acids. Germline V gives CDR1 LGHNA, CDR2 YSLEER. Here the CDR3 reads CASSQGLAGVGEQYF. As DNA, the CDR3 is TGCGCCAGCAGCCAAGGCCTAGCGGGAGTGGGCGAGCAGTACTTC.